This passage covers 5 T cell receptor beta chains from one sample sequenced in a study of CD8+CD57+ T cells in acquired aplastic anemia. TCR beta VDJ combinations and CDR3 sequences were profiled from genomic DNA. Via MiXCR, TCRdb re-called the reads, giving one row per CDR3 protein. The sample shows under 250,000 distinct CDR3 sequences, 30% to 40% of them seen only once. The sample comprised sorted CD4+, CD8+, or CD8+CD57+ T cells (not recorded which) from PBMCs. The receptors originated from a human donor in good health, serving as a control.

This clonotype was seen repeatedly, ten times or more. V and J are TRBV5-1 and TRBJ1-2; D perhaps matches TRBD1 (6 bases). CDR1 and CDR2 (germline): SGHRS, YFSETQ. This CDR3 spans 15 amino acids. V dropped 0 bases and J dropped 2 bases, with 11 bases sitting between them. The CDR3 nucleotides read TGCGCCAGCAGCTTGGGTTCGGGGGGCAACTATGGCTACACCTTC. The encoded protein is CASSLGSGGNYGYTF. The entire variable domain, with the rest obtained from reference TRBV5-1 and TRBJ1-2, is as follows: KAGVTQTPRYLIKTRGQQVTLSCSPISGHRSVSWYQQTPGQGLQFLFEYFSETQRNKGNFPGRFSGRQFSNSRSEMNVSTLELGDSALYLCASSLGSGGNYGYTFGSGTRLTVV.

This clonotype was found many times. This sequence joins TRBV10-1 and TRBJ2-7, with TRBD1 matching over 7 bases. CDR3 length equals 13 residues. Germline-derived CDR1 and CDR2 are WNHNN and SYGVQD (reference sequence). Losses at the gene ends were 4 bases for V and 5 bases for J; bases not matched to a gene: 5. Here the CDR3 DNA reads TGCGCCAGCAGTGGACAGGGAAACAACGAGCAGTACTTC. Its protein is CASSGQGNNEQYF.

This clonotype has a handful of counts. This chain links TRBV3-1 with TRBJ1-1; D remains unclear. The V end was cut by 0 bases, the J end by 0 bases, with 5 bases between. This CDR3 has 14 residues. Germline V CDR1 and CDR2: LGHDT, YNNKEL (reference sequence). The CDR3 DNA reads as TGTGCCAGCAGCCAAGATGTCCTGAACACTGAAGCTTTCTTT. Its translation: CASSQDVLNTEAFF.

The chain combines TRBV2 with TRBJ2-1; D is unresolved. With 7 bases removed from V and 0 bases from J, the gap between germline ends came to 7 bases. In germline, CDR1 is SNHLY, CDR2 FYNNEI. The CDR3 is 13 amino acids. The CDR3 DNA reads TGTGCCAGCAAGGCTAGCTCCTACAATGAGCAGTTCTTC. Translating it yields CASKASSYNEQFF.

There are a few counts of this clonotype. A much larger clone is a single base away; this may be a read error. CDR3 sequence: CASSRASGSSTDTQYF. The CDR3 nucleotides read TGTGCCAGCAGCAGGGCTAGCGGGAGTAGCACAGATACGCAGTATTTT. The V gene is TRBV11-2, the J gene TRBJ2-3, with TRBD2 identical over 10 bases. Germline V lookup: CDR1 SGHAT, CDR2 FQNNGV. There are 16 residues in the CDR3. V lost 5 bases, J lost 0 bases, and 5 bases stayed unmatched.